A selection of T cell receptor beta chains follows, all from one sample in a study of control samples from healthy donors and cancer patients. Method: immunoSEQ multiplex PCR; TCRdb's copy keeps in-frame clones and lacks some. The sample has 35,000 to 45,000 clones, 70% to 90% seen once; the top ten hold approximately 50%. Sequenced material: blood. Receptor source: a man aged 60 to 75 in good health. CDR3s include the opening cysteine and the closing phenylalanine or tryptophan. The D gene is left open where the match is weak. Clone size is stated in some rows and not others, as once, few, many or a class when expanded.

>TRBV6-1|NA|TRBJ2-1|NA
TGTGCCAGCAGTGAAGCGGGGACTGGGTACAATGAGCAGTTCTTC
CASSEAGTGYNEQFF
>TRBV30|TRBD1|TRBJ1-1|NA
TGTGCCTGCGACAGGGGCAGGGTGTACACTGAAGCTTTCTTT
CACDRGRVYTEAFF
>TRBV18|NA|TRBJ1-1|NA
TGTGCCAGCTCACACGGGGATCGGGAGGCTTTCTTT
CASSHGDREAFF
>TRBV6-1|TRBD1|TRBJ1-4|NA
TGTGCCAGCAGTGACGACAGGGGAAATGAAAAACTGTTTTTT
CASSDDRGNEKLFF
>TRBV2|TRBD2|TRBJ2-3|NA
TGTGCCAGCAGTGCAACTAGCGCCCGCACAGATACGCAGTATTTT
CASSATSARTDTQYF
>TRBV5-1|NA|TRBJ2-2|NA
TGCGCCAGCAGCTTCACGGTCGGGAGGAACACCGGGGAGCTGTTTTTT
CASSFTVGRNTGELFF
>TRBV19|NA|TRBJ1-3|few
TGTGCCACCAAGCAGGCCCCGAACTCTGGAAACACCATATATTTT
CATKQAPNSGNTIYF
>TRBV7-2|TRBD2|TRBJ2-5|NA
TGTGCCAGCAGCTTAGGGGGGGCTAGCGGGAGCCAAGAGACCCAGTACTTC
CASSLGGASGSQETQYF
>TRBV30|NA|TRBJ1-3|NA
TGTGCCCAGAGGGGTCCTAGCTCTGGAAACACCATATATTTT
CAQRGPSSGNTIYF
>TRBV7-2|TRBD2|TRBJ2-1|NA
TGTGCCAGCACCTCCAGCGGGGGGGCCTTTAATGAGCAGTTCTTC
CASTSSGGAFNEQFF
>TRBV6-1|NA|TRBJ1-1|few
TGTGCCAGCAGTGAAGCTCTCGGGACACCGAACACTGAAGCTTTCTTT
CASSEALGTPNTEAFF
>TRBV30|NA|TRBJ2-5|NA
TGTGCCCTTACGGAGGGAGGTAGCGAGACCCAGTACTTC
CALTEGGSETQYF
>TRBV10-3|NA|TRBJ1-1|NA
TGTGCCATCAGCGCACGGGACGGATACACTGAAGCTTTCTTT
CAISARDGYTEAFF
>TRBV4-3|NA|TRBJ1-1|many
TGCGCCAGCAGCCAAGAGAAGAGGAACACTGAAGCTTTCTTT
CASSQEKRNTEAFF
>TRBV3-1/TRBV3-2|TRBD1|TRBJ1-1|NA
TGTGCCAGCGGACAGGGGGGGGTGAACACTGAAGCTTTCTTT
CASGQGGVNTEAFF
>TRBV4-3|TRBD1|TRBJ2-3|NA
TGCGCCAGCAGCCAAGCTGTGGGGACAGTCGATGCGCAGTATTTT
CASSQAVGTVDAQYF
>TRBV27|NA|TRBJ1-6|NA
TGTGCCAGCAGTCCCATCCACCTCGCACCCCTCCACTTT
CASSPIHLAPLHF
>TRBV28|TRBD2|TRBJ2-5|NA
TGTGCCAGCAGTTTAGGACTTAGCGGGAGGTTAGGAAAGACCCAGTACTTC
CASSLGLSGRLGKTQYF
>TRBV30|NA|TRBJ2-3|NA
TGTGCCTGGAGTGTACGCCGGGTGGAAAGCACAGATACGCAGTATTTT
CAWSVRRVESTDTQYF
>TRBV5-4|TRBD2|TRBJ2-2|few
TGTGCCAGCAGCTTGGGTCTTAGCGGGGGGTCGAACACCGGGGAGCTGTTTTTT
CASSLGLSGGSNTGELFF
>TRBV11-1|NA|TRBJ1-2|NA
TGTGCCAGCAGCCCGGGCTCTAACTATGGCTACACCTTC
CASSPGSNYGYTF
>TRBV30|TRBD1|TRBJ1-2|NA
TGTGCCTGGAGTGCAAATTTTGGCAGGGGGTATGGCTACACCTTC
CAWSANFGRGYGYTF
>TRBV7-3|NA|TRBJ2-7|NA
TGTGCCAGCAGCTTAAGGGACGGCGGCTCCTACGAGCAGTACTTC
CASSLRDGGSYEQYF
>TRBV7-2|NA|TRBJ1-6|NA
TGTGCCAGCAGCCGGTATAGCAATTCACCCCTCCACTTT
CASSRYSNSPLHF
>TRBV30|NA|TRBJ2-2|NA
TGTGCCTGGAGTCGAGGGAGCCAACGAGGGGAGCTGTTTTTT
CAWSRGSQRGELFF
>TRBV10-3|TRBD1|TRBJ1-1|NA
TGTGCCATCAGCCCTAGACAGGGCCAGAACACTGAAGCTTTCTTT
CAISPRQGQNTEAFF
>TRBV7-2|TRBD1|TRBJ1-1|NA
TGTGCCAGCAGCTTCGGGACAGGGCACACTGAAGCTTTCTTT
CASSFGTGHTEAFF
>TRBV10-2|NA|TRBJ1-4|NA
TGCGCCAGCAGTGAAACAGGTGAAAAACTGTTTTTT
CASSETGEKLFF
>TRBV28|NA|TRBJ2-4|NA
TGTGCCAGCAGTACAATAAACATTCAGTACTTC
CASSTINIQYF
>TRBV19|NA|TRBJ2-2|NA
TGTGCCAGTAAAGGTCTTGTGAACACCGGGGAGCTGTTTTTT
CASKGLVNTGELFF
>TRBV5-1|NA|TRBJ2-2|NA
TGCGCCAGCAGCTTGGAGGTAGGGACGAACACCGGGGAGCTGTTTTTT
CASSLEVGTNTGELFF
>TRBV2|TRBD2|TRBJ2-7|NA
TGTGCCAGCAGTGCCAGACTAGCGGCCGAGCAGTACTTC
CASSARLAAEQYF
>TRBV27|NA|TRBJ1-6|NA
TGTGCCAGCAGTTTTAGACAGGCGAGTTCACCCCTCCACTTT
CASSFRQASSPLHF
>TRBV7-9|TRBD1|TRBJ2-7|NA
TGTGCCAGCAGCTCAAAATTGGACAGGGGGAAGCAGGAGCAGTACTTC
CASSSKLDRGKQEQYF
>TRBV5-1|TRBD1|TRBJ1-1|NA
TGCGCCAGCAGCCCCCGACAGGGAAGCCGTGGGACTGAAGCTTTCTTT
CASSPRQGSRGTEAFF
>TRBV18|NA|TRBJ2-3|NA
TGTGCCAGCTCACCTCTGACCGGGGGCATAGATACGCAGTATTTT
CASSPLTGGIDTQYF
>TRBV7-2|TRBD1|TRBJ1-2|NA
TGTGCCAGCAGCCGGGACAGAACGGCTTCGACCTATGGCTACACCTTC
CASSRDRTASTYGYTF
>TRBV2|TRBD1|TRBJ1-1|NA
TGTGCCAGCAGGATCGAACAGGGGGGCACTGAAGCTTTCTTT
CASRIEQGGTEAFF
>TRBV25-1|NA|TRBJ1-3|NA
TGTGCCAGCAGTGACACAGGGTTTGGAAACACCATATATTTT
CASSDTGFGNTIYF
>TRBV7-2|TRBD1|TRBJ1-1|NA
TGTGCCAGCAGCTCCCGGGACAGGGGCCCCCGAAGCACTGAAGCTTTCTTT
CASSSRDRGPRSTEAFF
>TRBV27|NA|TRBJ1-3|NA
TGTGCCAGCAGTTTAGCGGGTGACAGCCCTGGAAACACCATATATTTT
CASSLAGDSPGNTIYF
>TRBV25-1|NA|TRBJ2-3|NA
TGTGCCAGCAGTGCCAATTCTCGGACGGGGAGGACAGATACGCAGTATTTT
CASSANSRTGRTDTQYF
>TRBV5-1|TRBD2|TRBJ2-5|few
TGCGCCAGCAGCTTCGGCGGGGGAGAGACCCAGTACTTC
CASSFGGGETQYF
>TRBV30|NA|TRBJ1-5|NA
TGTGCCTGGAGTGGAAGCAACCAGCCCCAGCATTTT
CAWSGSNQPQHF
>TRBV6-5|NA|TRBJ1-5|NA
TGTGCCAGCAGTCTGCAGCGGAGCAATCAGCCCCAGCATTTT
CASSLQRSNQPQHF
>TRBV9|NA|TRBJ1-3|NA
TGTGCCAGCAGCGACAGCTCTGGAAACACCATATATTTT
CASSDSSGNTIYF
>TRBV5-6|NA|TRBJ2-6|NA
TGTGCCAGCAGCTTGGAGAGGGCAGGTGGCGTCCTGACTTTC
CASSLERAGGVLTF
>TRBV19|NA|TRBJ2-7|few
TGTGCCAGTAGTCCGCTAGGGCGCGAGCAGTACTTC
CASSPLGREQYF
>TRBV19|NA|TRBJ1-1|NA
TGTGCCAGTAGTATACTGGGGGACACTGAAGCTTTCTTT
CASSILGDTEAFF
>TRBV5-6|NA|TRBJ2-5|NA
TGTGCCAGCAGCTCGCCCAACCAAGAGACCCAGTACTTC
CASSSPNQETQYF
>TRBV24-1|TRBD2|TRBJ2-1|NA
TGTGCCACCAGTGATTGGGCTAGCGGGCCGACTAATGAGCAGTTCTTC
CATSDWASGPTNEQFF
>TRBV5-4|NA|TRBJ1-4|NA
TGTGCCAGCAGGGGGGGGATTGCAACTAATGAAAAACTGTTTTTT
CASRGGIATNEKLFF
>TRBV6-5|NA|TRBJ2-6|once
TGTGCCAGCAACTCCCTCTCTGGGGCCAACGTCCTGACTTTC
CASNSLSGANVLTF
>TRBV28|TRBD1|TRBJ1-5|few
TGTGCCAGCAGTTTAGGTAGGGGGCCGAGGCAGCCCCAGCATTTT
CASSLGRGPRQPQHF
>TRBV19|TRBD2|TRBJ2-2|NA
TGTGCCAGTATGGCTAGCGGGAGTATGAGGGTTGCCGGGGAGCTGTTTTTT
CASMASGSMRVAGELFF
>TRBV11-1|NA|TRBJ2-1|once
TGTGCCAGCAGCCTACTCGTCCCGGGGGAGCAGTTCTTC
CASSLLVPGEQFF
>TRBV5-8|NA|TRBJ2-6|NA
TGTGCCAGCAGCACTAAGGGCCCTGGGGCCAACGTCCTGACTTTC
CASSTKGPGANVLTF
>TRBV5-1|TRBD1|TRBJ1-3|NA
TGCGCCAGCAGCCTAGGGACAGGGAGCTCTGGAAACACCATATATTTT
CASSLGTGSSGNTIYF
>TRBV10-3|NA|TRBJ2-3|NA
TGTGCCATCAGTGTCGACACCACAGATACGCAGTATTTT
CAISVDTTDTQYF
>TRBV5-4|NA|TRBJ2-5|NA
TGTGCCAGCAGCTTGGAGCCGAGCGGCCCTCAAGAGACCCAGTACTTC
CASSLEPSGPQETQYF